This T cell receptor (beta chain) was documented in a study of blood T cell repertoires in COVID-19. About the research overall: Collection of acute and convalescent COVID-19 samples took place in the United States, Italy and Spain. PBMCs, B-cell-depleted T cells, or T cells provided the cDNA or gDNA that made up the material.

Trimming cost V 9 bases and J 1 base, with 12 bases left between them. Germline V lookup: CDR1 SEHNR, CDR2 FQNEAQ (reference sequence). This CDR3 has 13 amino acids. Produced via immunoSEQ multiplex PCR; TCRdb's table is partial and in-frame only. The sample carries 130,000 to 150,000 clones, roughly 79% recorded once. The sample taken for sequencing was peripheral blood. The V and J genes are TRBV7-9 and TRBJ1-1, with a weak D call TRBD1 (5 bases). The receptor's source is a human donor with acute or convalescent COVID-19. The donor label of this sample is uncertain. The CDR3 DNA sequence: TGTGCCAGGAGTCCACAGGAGAACACTGAAGCTTTCTTT. It is translated as CARSPQENTEAFF.